The source of this T cell receptor beta chain is a study of blood T cell repertoires in COVID-19. Remarks on this clone: Other DNA sequences of this sample code for an identical CDR3.

Unmatched junction bases numbered 5, after V lost 5 bases and J lost 0 bases. This CDR3 contains 15 residues. Germline assignment: CDR1 MNHEY and CDR2 SVGAGI. In the original processing: Scientists estimated how many nucleated cells there were by amplifying reference gene primers. Using immunoSEQ multiplex PCR, the repertoire was profiled, and TCRdb retains in-frame clones only, with some absent. V and J calls and clone size are those listed in that table; D and trimming were worked out from the DNA. The sample lists about 140,000 clones; 75% to 85% were seen once. The rearrangement links TRBV6-5 to TRBJ2-3; 7 positions match TRBD1. This sequence originates from a woman between 45 and 65 years old with acute or convalescent COVID-19. The sample taken for sequencing was peripheral blood. The CDR3 region has the DNA TGTGCCAGCAGTCCCGGGGACAGCAGCACAGATACGCAGTATTTT. Its protein is CASSPGDSSTDTQYF.